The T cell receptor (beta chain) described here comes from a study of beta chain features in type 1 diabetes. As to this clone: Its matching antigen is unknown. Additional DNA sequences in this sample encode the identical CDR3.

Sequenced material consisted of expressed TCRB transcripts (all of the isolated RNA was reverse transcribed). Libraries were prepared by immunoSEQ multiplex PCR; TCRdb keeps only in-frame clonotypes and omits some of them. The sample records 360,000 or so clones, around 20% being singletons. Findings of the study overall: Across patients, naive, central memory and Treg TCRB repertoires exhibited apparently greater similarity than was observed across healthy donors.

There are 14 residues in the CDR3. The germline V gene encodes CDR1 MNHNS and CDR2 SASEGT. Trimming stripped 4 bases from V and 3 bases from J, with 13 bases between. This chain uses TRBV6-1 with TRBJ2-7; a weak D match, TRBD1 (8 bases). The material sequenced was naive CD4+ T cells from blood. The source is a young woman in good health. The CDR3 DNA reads TGTGCCAGCAGTGGGACAGGGAGGGTCTACGAGCAGTACTTC. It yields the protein CASSGTGRVYEQYF.